Sequencing of this TCR beta chain was carried out in a study of T-cell memory formation after mild COVID-19 (dated by TCRdb to the early 2020s). The study in broad terms: TCR sequence clusters from the two donors were found to be largely donor specific. T-cell clones expanding and contracting after mild COVID-19 in two donors were tracked by longitudinal TCRalpha and TCRbeta repertoire sequencing. The cohort was made up of two young adult volunteers, one female and one male, who were previously healthy. What the work shows at the level of the full study, not this receptor alone: The study included only a couple of mild cases, and larger cohorts that include severe cases with pre-infection samples were judged to be necessary. Some responding clones were detected in pre-infection memory, which suggested that pre-existing cross-reactive memory T cells had joined the SARS-CoV-2 response. Contracting CD4+ clones appeared mostly in the CM and EM memory subsets, whereas CD8+ clones were enriched in EMRA. SARS-CoV-2 specificity was not confirmed for the second-wave clones peaking on day 37. Clones that contracted from day 15 to 85 showed balanced CD4/CD8 phenotypes, whereas a second wave of clones that expanded from day 15 to 37 leaned towards CD4+.

A note on this clonotype: The antigen this receptor binds is unknown. Base qualities are not provided; no much larger clone lies one nucleotide away.

Sequencing was carried out with an Illumina NovaSeq 6000. TCRalpha and TCRbeta cDNA libraries were built by 5'RACE with constant-segment primers, adding sample barcodes and unique molecular identifiers. Trizol reagent was used to extract RNA from every sample. The libraries were amplified in two PCR steps, and the second step added a second sample barcode and Illumina TruSeq adapters. The libraries were sequenced on an Illumina NovaSeq using 2 x 150 bp paired-end reads. Concerning the study's data processing: Demultiplexing of reads and collapsing into UMI-guided consensus sequences were performed with migec v1.2.7. Using mixcr v2.1.11, UMI consensuses were aligned to TRA and TRB V and J templates and then assembled into clonotypes. A clonotype was counted as expanded or contracted only if both edgeR and NoisET called the change significant, with noise models trained on biological replicates. For edgeR calls, the thresholds were a false discovery rate-adjusted p below 0.01 and a log2 fold-change of 1. PCA with hierarchical clustering of max-normalized trajectories of the 1000 most abundant clonotypes was used as exploratory dynamics analysis. Separately sequenced CD4+ and CD8+ repertoires were used to assign the CD4 or CD8 phenotype of responding clones. TCRdb itself trimmed the public reads at Q25 with fastp, ran MiXCR and retained productive beta chains. Rows are unified per CDR3 protein, each entry keeping the most common DNA and genes. The V and J calls follow TCRdb's processing rather than the paper's. For this sample the table gives hundreds of thousands of distinct CDR3 sequences, of which roughly 16% were detected only once. The biggest ten clones account for approximately 25% of the sample.

PBMCs were isolated by Ficoll-Paque density gradient centrifugation. Sequenced material: PBMCs or a T cell subset sorted from them (not recorded which). This sequence originates from a man between 18 and 29 years old who had mild COVID-19 (a few samples of this study predate the infection). The sample titles of this study are shuffled in the database, so cell type and time point are left out; the donor was told from shared clones.

The CDR3 protein is CASSLEGIEYNEQFF. The sequenced DNA: TGCGCCAGCAGCTTGGAGGGAATCGAGTACAATGAGCAGTTCTTC. The chain is assembled from TRBV5-1 and TRBJ2-1; the D gene cannot be resolved reliably. V is cut by 0 bases and J by 4 bases, and the space between the germline ends is 11 bases. CDR1 and CDR2, per the germline V gene, are SGHRS and YFSETQ. Including the terminal cysteine and phenylalanine, the CDR3 comprises 15 residues. Only CDR3 DNA is held: 45 bases, read in frame from base 1.